Shown below are 6 T cell receptor beta chains from a single sample sequenced in a study of CD8 T cells in ankylosing spondylitis. MiXCR was run by TCRdb on the 5' RACE reads, yielding one entry per CDR3 protein. The profile shows approximately 240,000 distinct CDR3 sequences, 20% to 30% of them singletons. Sequencing was done on a sample of blood, either unsorted or a sorted T cell fraction (not recorded which). These receptors came from a male donor with ankylosing spondylitis or in good health (not recorded which).

The chain uses TRBV15 and TRBJ2-1, with no clear D. CDR3 length equals 13 residues. The V gene lost 0 bases and the J gene lost 7 bases, with 7 bases spanning the gap. Germline V gives CDR1 LNHNV, CDR2 YYDKDF (reference sequence). Here the CDR3 reads CATSRDLINEQFF. CDR3 nucleotides: TGTGCCACCAGCAGAGATTTGATAAATGAGCAGTTCTTC.

V usage is TRBV10-3 and J usage is TRBJ2-3; tentatively, D is TRBD1 (5 bases). In germline, CDR1 is ENHRY, CDR2 SYGVKD. V lost 11 bases and J lost 0, with 12 bases in between. The CDR3 is 13 residues long. The CDR3 loop reads CASQGDSTDTQYF. CDR3 nucleotides: TGTGCCTCCCAAGGGGATAGCACAGATACGCAGTATTTT.

As concerns this clonotype: A much larger clone lies a single base off, so this may be a read error. The chain joins TRBV20-1 to TRBJ2-1; 11 nucleotides agree with TRBD2. Germline CDR1 DFQATT, CDR2 SNEGSKA (reference sequence). The CDR3 covers 13 residues. V was pared by 7 bases and J by 4 bases, with 3 bases of the junction left unmatched. CDR3 DNA: TGCAGTGGAGGGACTAGCGGATACAATGAGCAGTTCTTC. This gives the protein CSGGTSGYNEQFF.

This clonotype has at least ten counts. The V gene is TRBV18, the J gene TRBJ2-2; no reliable D call. The V gene lost 3 bases and the J gene lost 4 bases, with 18 bases spanning the gap. The CDR3 consists of 17 residues. The germline CDR1 and CDR2 sequences are KGHSH and LQKENI. For the CDR3, the DNA is TGTGCCAGCTCACCGTCCGCTAGGCAGAGAAGCACCGGGGAGCTGTTTTTT. Translated, it gives CASSPSARQRSTGELFF. Based on the CDR3 plus reference TRBV18 and TRBJ2-2, the full variable domain is NAGVMQNPRHLVRRRGQEARLRCSPMKGHSHVYWYRQLPEEGLKFMVYLQKENIIDESGMPKERFSAEFPKEGPSILRIQQVVRGDSAAYFCASSPSARQRSTGELFFGEGSRLTVL.

The rearrangement uses TRBV12-3 or TRBV12-4 and TRBJ2-5, with D tentatively TRBD2 (5 bases). V lost 3 bases and J lost 7, with 15 bases in between. There are 14 residues in the CDR3. The DNA for the CDR3 is TGTGCCAGCAGTTTCGGGGTCGGATTGGTGACCCAGTACTTC. Protein: CASSFGVGLVTQYF.

The chain links TRBV20-1 to TRBJ2-3; 7 bases match TRBD2. This CDR3 comprises 12 residues. The germline V gene encodes CDR1 DFQATT and CDR2 SNEGSKA (reference sequence). The CDR3 sequence is CTAGVGTDTQYF. The CDR3 DNA sequence: TGCACCGCGGGAGTGGGCACAGATACGCAGTATTTT.